The sequence of this T cell receptor (beta chain) was determined in a study of blood T cell repertoires in COVID-19. Overall study context: COVID-19 samples from acute and convalescent phases originated in the United States, Italy and Spain. Nucleic acid was either cDNA or gDNA, and it came from T cells, B-cell-depleted T cells, or PBMCs.

Original methodology: Nucleated cell number was recorded as an estimate derived from reference gene primer amplification. Assay used: immunoSEQ multiplex PCR; TCRdb lists only in-frame clones, some missing. V and J calls and clone size follow that table, whereas D and trimming were derived from the DNA. This sample has approximately 220,000 clones; roughly 80% occur once, and the top ten carry roughly a tenth. This receptor was identified in a woman of 80 years or more with acute or convalescent COVID-19. Sequences were obtained from peripheral blood.

The CDR3 here is CANTGDTEAFF. In DNA form, the CDR3 reads TGTGCCAACACAGGAGACACTGAAGCTTTCTTT. V is TRBV2 and J is TRBJ1-1, with a weak D call TRBD1 (5 bases). With 10 bases removed from V and 3 bases from J, the gap between germline ends came to 9 bases. Germline lookup yields CDR1 SNHLY and CDR2 FYNNEI. The CDR3 sequence is 11 residues long. The variable domain in full, completed from reference TRBV2 and TRBJ1-1, reads EPEVTQTPSHQVTQMGQEVILRCVPISNHLYFYWYRQILGQKVEFLVSFYNNEISEKSEIFDDQFSVERPDGSNFTLKIRSTKLEDSAMYFCANTGDTEAFFGQGTRLTVV.